A selection of T cell receptor beta chains follows, all from one sample in a study of OX40 agonist ivuxolimab in advanced cancers. Libraries were prepared by immunoSEQ multiplex PCR; TCRdb keeps only in-frame clonotypes and omits some of them. This sample has some 13,000 clones, with over 75% found just once. The source was CD4+ or CD8+ T cells sorted from blood, collected in a trial of the OX40 agonist ivuxolimab. The receptors come from an adult with an advanced solid tumor such as melanoma, head and neck, liver or kidney cancer. CDR3s include the opening cysteine and the closing phenylalanine or tryptophan. D genes are given only for firm matches. Rows give clone size only sometimes, using once, few, many, or a class for an expanded clone.

CASSGNPKTGGWTEAFF | TGTGCCAGCAGCGGAAACCCGAAGACAGGGGGCTGGACTGAAGCTTTCTTT | TRBD1 | TRBV9 | . | TRBJ1-1
CASSLGLWDTEAFF | TGTGCCAGCAGTTTGGGACTTTGGGACACTGAAGCTTTCTTT | . | TRBV25-1 | . | TRBJ1-1
CASSLYGGLQGNTIYF | TGTGCCAGCAGTTTATATGGGGGCTTACAAGGAAACACCATATATTTT | . | TRBV27 | . | TRBJ1-3
CSARSETDYGYTF | TGCAGCGCCAGGTCCGAGACAGACTATGGCTACACCTTC | . | TRBV29-1 | . | TRBJ1-2
CSVEEERLTNYGYTF | TGCAGCGTTGAAGAAGAGCGACTCACTAACTATGGCTACACCTTC | . | TRBV29-1 | . | TRBJ1-2
CASSFYAGEGNEQFF | TGTGCCAGTTCCTTCTACGCGGGAGAGGGTAATGAGCAGTTCTTC | TRBD2 | TRBV19 | . | TRBJ2-1
CASSVSGGEAFF | TGTGCCAGCAGCGTATCTGGCGGGGAAGCTTTCTTT | . | TRBV9 | . | TRBJ1-1
CATSRDGTYEQYF | TGTGCCACCAGCAGAGATGGGACCTACGAGCAGTACTTC | . | TRBV15 | . | TRBJ2-7
CSVVGGYNEQFF | TGCAGCGTTGTGGGAGGGTACAATGAGCAGTTCTTC | TRBD2 | TRBV29-1 | . | TRBJ2-1
CASSMTRREGDEQYF | TGTGCCAGCAGCATGACCAGGCGGGAGGGAGACGAGCAGTACTTC | TRBD2 | TRBV4-2 | once | TRBJ2-7
CASSKLAGVAKNIQYF | TGTGCCAGCAGCAAACTAGCGGGGGTAGCCAAAAACATTCAGTACTTC | TRBD2 | TRBV7-9 | . | TRBJ2-4
CASSVESAHTDTQYF | TGTGCCAGCAGCGTAGAGAGCGCGCACACAGATACGCAGTATTTT | . | TRBV9 | . | TRBJ2-3
CASRAGREQFF | TGTGCCAGCAGAGCAGGTCGAGAGCAGTTCTTC | . | TRBV2 | . | TRBJ2-1
CASSKQGRTEAFF | TGTGCCAGTAGTAAACAGGGTCGTACTGAAGCTTTCTTT | . | TRBV19 | few | TRBJ1-1
CASSGRVTGELFF | TGTGCCAGCAGCGGTCGGGTCACCGGGGAGCTGTTTTTT | . | TRBV7-9 | . | TRBJ2-2
CASDPRGVADNSPLHF | TGTGCCAGCGATCCCAGGGGGGTCGCCGATAATTCACCCCTCCACTTT | TRBD1 | TRBV28 | . | TRBJ1-6
CASSLSGIDYEQYF | TGTGCCAGCAGCTTGTCGGGGATTGACTACGAGCAGTACTTC | . | TRBV5-4 | once | TRBJ2-7
CSVSLTPSDSTDTQYF | TGCAGCGTTAGCCTTACCCCTAGCGACAGCACAGATACGCAGTATTTT | . | TRBV29-1 | . | TRBJ2-3
CASSSTGGTEAFF | TGCGCCAGCAGTTCGACAGGGGGCACTGAAGCTTTCTTT | TRBD1 | TRBV10-1 | . | TRBJ1-1
CASSEAGRLDQFF | TGTGCCAGCAGTGAAGCGGGCCGACTAGATCAGTTCTTC | . | TRBV6-1 | . | TRBJ2-1
CASSCVHSSQSRANVLTF | TGTGCCAGCAGCTGTGTGCACAGCTCACAAAGTCGGGCCAACGTCCTGACTTTC | . | TRBV7-4 | once | TRBJ2-6
CASSLGDMDGYTF | TGTGCCAGCAGTTTGGGAGATATGGATGGCTACACCTTC | . | TRBV28 | . | TRBJ1-2
CASSFGGPETQYF | TGTGCCAGCAGTTTTGGTGGACCTGAAACCCAGTACTTC | . | TRBV27 | once | TRBJ2-5
CASSEQELGGYTF | TGTGCCAGCAGTGAACAGGAGCTCGGGGGCTACACCTTC | . | TRBV6-1 | . | TRBJ1-2
CASSLFRSSGNTIYF | TGTGCCAGCAGTTTATTTAGGAGCTCTGGAAACACCATATATTTT | . | TRBV27 | . | TRBJ1-3
CASSLDTTRPRVIEQYF | TGTGCCAGCAGCTTAGATACGACTAGACCCAGGGTTATTGAGCAGTACTTC | . | TRBV11-3 | . | TRBJ2-7
CASSRLAGGPNEQFF | TGCGCCAGCAGCCGACTTGCGGGAGGGCCGAATGAGCAGTTCTTC | TRBD2 | TRBV5-1 | . | TRBJ2-1
CASSPQTGNAGELFF | TGTGCCAGCAGCCCCCAGACAGGGAATGCCGGGGAGCTGTTTTTT | TRBD1 | TRBV11-2 | . | TRBJ2-2
CASSLGARGQETQYF | TGTGCCAGCAGCTTAGGGGCCAGGGGCCAAGAGACCCAGTACTTC | . | TRBV7-7 | . | TRBJ2-5
CASSLQGDYGYTF | TGTGCCAGCAGCCTACAGGGAGACTATGGCTACACCTTC | . | TRBV11-3 | . | TRBJ1-2
CASSPRAGNGNTIYF | TGTGCCAGCAGCCCAAGGGCAGGGAACGGAAACACCATATATTTT | . | TRBV5-4 | . | TRBJ1-3
CASSPSVGPYEQYF | TGCGCCAGCAGTCCGTCGGTGGGGCCTTACGAGCAGTACTTC | . | TRBV4-3 | . | TRBJ2-7
CASSDGTGAAYEQYF | TGTGCCAGCAGTGATGGGACAGGGGCGGCCTACGAGCAGTACTTC | TRBD1 | TRBV2 | . | TRBJ2-7
CAWSVRGIYPNYGYTF | TGTGCCTGGAGTGTAAGGGGAATCTACCCTAACTATGGCTACACCTTC | . | TRBV30 | . | TRBJ1-2
CATSSGVQGAEAFF | TGTGCCACCAGCAGTGGGGTTCAGGGCGCTGAAGCTTTCTTT | . | TRBV15 | . | TRBJ1-1
CASSPYKRLSYNSPLHF | TGTGCCAGCAGCCCCTACAAACGTCTCTCCTATAATTCACCCCTCCACTTT | . | TRBV7-2 | . | TRBJ1-6
CASSTWTGQGTQYF | TGTGCCAGCAGCACCTGGACAGGCCAGGGGACCCAGTACTTC | TRBD1 | TRBV11-2 | . | TRBJ2-5
CASSPGTGNEQYF | TGCGCCAGCAGTCCCGGGACAGGGAACGAGCAGTACTTC | TRBD1 | TRBV10-1 | . | TRBJ2-7
CASTPAGWYEQYF | TGTGCCAGCACCCCGGCCGGGTGGTACGAGCAGTACTTC | . | TRBV5-6 | . | TRBJ2-7
CSARQGSFYEQYF | TGCAGCGCAAGACAGGGGAGTTTTTACGAGCAGTACTTC | TRBD1 | TRBV29-1 | . | TRBJ2-7
CVRETGGGTRSGNTIYF | TGTGTCAGAGAGACAGGAGGGGGCACTCGCTCTGGAAACACCATATATTTT | . | TRBV7-5 | . | TRBJ1-3
CASSPAGLVSETQYF | TGTGCCAGCAGCCCGGCGGGACTAGTTTCTGAGACCCAGTACTTC | TRBD2 | TRBV5-8 | . | TRBJ2-5
CASSLIGQGRPYNEQFF | TGTGCCAGCAGCTTGATCGGACAGGGGCGTCCCTACAATGAGCAGTTCTTC | TRBD1 | TRBV5-6 | . | TRBJ2-1
CASSLAGDYGYTF | TGTGCCAGCAGCCTTGCAGGGGACTATGGCTACACCTTC | . | TRBV6-5 | . | TRBJ1-2
CASSIEVLRPQHF | TGTGCCAGTAGTATAGAGGTCCTTCGGCCCCAGCATTTT | . | TRBV19 | . | TRBJ1-5
CASSKGGWSGGPNQPQHF | TGCGCCAGCAGTAAGGGGGGTTGGTCAGGGGGTCCCAATCAGCCCCAGCATTTT | TRBD1 | TRBV23-1 | few | TRBJ1-5
CASSQGGEGGFFGNTIYF | TGCGCCAGCAGCCAAGGGGGCGAGGGGGGGTTCTTCGGAAACACCATATATTTT | . | TRBV4-3 | once | TRBJ1-3
CASSSVGTTYNEQFF | TGTGCCAGCAGCTCAGTGGGGACTACCTACAATGAGCAGTTCTTC | TRBD2 | TRBV13 | . | TRBJ2-1
CASSVGTGTGTDTQYF | TGTGCCAGCAGCGTAGGGACAGGGACGGGCACAGATACGCAGTATTTT | TRBD1 | TRBV9 | . | TRBJ2-3
CASRGTGGNYGYTF | TGTGCCAGCAGGGGGACAGGGGGCAACTATGGCTACACCTTC | TRBD1 | TRBV2 | . | TRBJ1-2
CASSSPGEGTQRLYF | TGTGCCAGCAGCTCGCCCGGGGAGGGGACGCAGCGGTTGTATTTT | TRBD2 | TRBV7-9 | . | TRBJ2-3
CASSITRDYEQYF | TGTGCCAGTAGTATAACCCGGGATTACGAGCAGTACTTC | . | TRBV19 | . | TRBJ2-7
CSVAGGDSGTEAFF | TGCAGCGTTGCAGGGGGCGACTCGGGGACTGAAGCTTTCTTT | TRBD1 | TRBV29-1 | . | TRBJ1-1
CASSLGNSYEQYF | TGTGCCAGCAGCTTAGGGAACTCCTACGAGCAGTACTTC | . | TRBV7-3 | . | TRBJ2-7
CASSDYGADGYTF | TGTGCCAGCAGTGACTACGGGGCGGATGGCTACACCTTC | . | TRBV6-1 | . | TRBJ1-2